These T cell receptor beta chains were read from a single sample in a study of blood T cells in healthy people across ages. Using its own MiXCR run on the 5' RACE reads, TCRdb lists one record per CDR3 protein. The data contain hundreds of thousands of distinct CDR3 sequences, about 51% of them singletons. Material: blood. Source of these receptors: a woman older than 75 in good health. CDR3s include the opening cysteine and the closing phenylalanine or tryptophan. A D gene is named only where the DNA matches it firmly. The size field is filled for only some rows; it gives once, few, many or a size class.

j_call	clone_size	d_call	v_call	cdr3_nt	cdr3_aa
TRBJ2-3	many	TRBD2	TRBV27	TGTGCCAGCAGTTTATCTTATAGCGGGGGGACAGATACGCAGTATTTT	CASSLSYSGGTDTQYF
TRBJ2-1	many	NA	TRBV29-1	TGCAGCGTTTCGGGGTACAATGAGCAGTTCTTC	CSVSGYNEQFF
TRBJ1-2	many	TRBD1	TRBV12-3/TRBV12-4	TGTGCCAGCAGTTTAGTCCAGGGGGCCCACTATGGCTACACCTTC	CASSLVQGAHYGYTF
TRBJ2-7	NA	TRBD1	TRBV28	TGTGCCAGCAGCGGCGTCGGGACAGCAACGTACGAGCAGTACTTC	CASSGVGTATYEQYF
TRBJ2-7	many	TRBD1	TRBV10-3	TGTGCCACCAGGACAGGGGAATCTTCCGAGCAGTACTTC	CATRTGESSEQYF
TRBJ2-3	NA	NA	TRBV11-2	TGTGCCAGCAGCTTAGATACAGGGACAGATACGCAGTATTTT	CASSLDTGTDTQYF
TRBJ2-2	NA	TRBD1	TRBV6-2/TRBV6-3	TGTGCCAGCGCGGCCTCGGACAGGGATAACGGGGAGCTGTTTTTT	CASAASDRDNGELFF
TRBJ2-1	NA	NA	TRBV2	TGTGCCAGCAGTGAGCTTGGGGGCGCTCCCAATGAGCAGTTCTTC	CASSELGGAPNEQFF
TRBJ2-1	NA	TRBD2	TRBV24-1	TGTGCCACCAGTGATTCCCTAGCGGGAGGACACAATGAGCAGTTCTTC	CATSDSLAGGHNEQFF
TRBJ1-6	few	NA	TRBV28	TGTGCCAGCAAGCAGTATAAGGATTCACCCCTCCACTTT	CASKQYKDSPLHF
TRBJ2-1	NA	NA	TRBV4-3	TGCGCCAGCAGTCGGGTCTCCACAGAGCAGTTCTTC	CASSRVSTEQFF
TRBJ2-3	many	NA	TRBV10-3	TGTGCCATTGGACCGTCGGAGCAGGGTTTGCAGTATTTT	CAIGPSEQGLQYF
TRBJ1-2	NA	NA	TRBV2	TGTGCCACAGGACTCTGGCGGGGTGGCTACACCTTC	CATGLWRGGYTF
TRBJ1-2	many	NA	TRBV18	TGTGCCAGCTCACCCTCGGAGGGAGATGGCTACACCTTC	CASSPSEGDGYTF
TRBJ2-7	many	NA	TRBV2	TGTGCCAGCCGGGTGGGGAGATACGAGCAGTACTTC	CASRVGRYEQYF
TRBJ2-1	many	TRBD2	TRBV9	TGTGCCAGCAGCGCAAACCCGGGACTAGCGGGAGCAAATGAGCAGTTCTTC	CASSANPGLAGANEQFF
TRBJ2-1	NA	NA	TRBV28	TGTGCCAGCAGTGTGCGGAAGGCAAATGAGCAGTTCTTC	CASSVRKANEQFF
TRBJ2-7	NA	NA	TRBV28	TGTGCCAGCAGTCCCGGGACGCGGCTTGGGGACGAGCAGTACTTC	CASSPGTRLGDEQYF
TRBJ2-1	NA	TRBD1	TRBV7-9	TGTGCCAGCAGCTTAGCGCTAACAGGGGGCAAAGATGAGCAGTTCTTC	CASSLALTGGKDEQFF
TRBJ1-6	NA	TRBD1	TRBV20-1	TGCAGTGCTAGCAAGGACAGGGCCTATTCACCCCTCCACTTT	CSASKDRAYSPLHF
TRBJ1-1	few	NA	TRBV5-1	TGCGCCAGCAGCCGGGGAGAGGTGGGCACTGAAGCTTTCTTT	CASSRGEVGTEAFF
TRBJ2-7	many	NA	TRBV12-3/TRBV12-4	TGTGCCAGCAGTTCCGACTCCCTCGAGCAGTACTTC	CASSSDSLEQYF
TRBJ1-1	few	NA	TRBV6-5	TGTGCCAGCAGAACAGACTCGATGAACACTGAAGCTTTCTTT	CASRTDSMNTEAFF
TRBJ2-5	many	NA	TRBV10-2	TGCGCCAGCAGTGAGTCCTACCAGCAGACCCAGTACTTC	CASSESYQQTQYF
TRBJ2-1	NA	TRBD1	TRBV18	TGTGCCAGCTCACCACCCGGGACAGGGGTCTTTAGTGAGCAGTTCTTC	CASSPPGTGVFSEQFF
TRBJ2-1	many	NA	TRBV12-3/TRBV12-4	TGTGCCAGCAGCTTACTAGGTAGGGTGAATGAGCAGTTCTTC	CASSLLGRVNEQFF
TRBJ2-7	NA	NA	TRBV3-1	TGTGCCAGCAGCCAAGATTCCACCAGTCGTCTTTCCTACGAGCAGTACTTC	CASSQDSTSRLSYEQYF
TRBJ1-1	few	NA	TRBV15	TGTGCCACCAGCAGATCCGGGGAGGAACAGGGAGCTTTCTTT	CATSRSGEEQGAFF
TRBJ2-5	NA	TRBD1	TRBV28	TGTGCCAGCAGTAAGGACAGGTCGTACCAAGAGACCCAGTACTTC	CASSKDRSYQETQYF
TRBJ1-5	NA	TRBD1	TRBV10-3	TGTGCCATCAGAGGACAGGGGGCTCAGCCCCAGCATTTT	CAIRGQGAQPQHF
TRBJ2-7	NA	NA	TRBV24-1	TGTGCCACCAGTCTTGGACCGTCCTACGAGCAGTACTTC	CATSLGPSYEQYF
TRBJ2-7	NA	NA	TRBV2	TGTGCCAGCAGCCTGTCGGGTGAGGCGTGGTACTTC	CASSLSGEAWYF
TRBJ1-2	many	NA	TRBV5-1	TGCGCCAGCAGCTTGGTACAGGGTGACGGCTACACCTTC	CASSLVQGDGYTF
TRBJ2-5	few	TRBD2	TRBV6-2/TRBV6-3	TGTGCCAGCAGTTCACTAGCGGGAGCGGGGGAGACCCAGTACTTC	CASSSLAGAGETQYF
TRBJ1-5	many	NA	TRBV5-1	TGCGCCAGCAGCTTGATTGGGGGCAATCAGCCCCAGCATTTT	CASSLIGGNQPQHF
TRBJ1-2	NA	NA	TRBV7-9	TGTGCCAGCAGCTTAGCCGCGGACGGCTATGGCTACACCTTC	CASSLAADGYGYTF
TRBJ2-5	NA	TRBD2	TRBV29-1	TGCAGCGCCGTGCGGCGGGAGAACCAAGAGACCCAGTACTTC	CSAVRRENQETQYF
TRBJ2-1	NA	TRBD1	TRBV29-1	TGCAGCGTTCCCCCGAAGGGTAAGGGACAGGGGGCTGATGAGCAGTTCTTC	CSVPPKGKGQGADEQFF
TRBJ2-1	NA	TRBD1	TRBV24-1	TGTGCCACCAGTGATCCCACTACAGGGGCGAACAATGAGCAGTTCTTC	CATSDPTTGANNEQFF
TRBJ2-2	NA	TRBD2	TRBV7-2	TGTGCCAGCAGCCCACCCTTGTGGACTAGCGGCGGGGAGCTGTTTTTT	CASSPPLWTSGGELFF
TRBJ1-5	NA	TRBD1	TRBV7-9	TGTGCCAGCAGCCCTGGACAGGCTAATCAGCCCCAGCATTTT	CASSPGQANQPQHF
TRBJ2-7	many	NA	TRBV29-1	TGCAGCGTTCGACGCTCCTACGAGCAGTACTTC	CSVRRSYEQYF
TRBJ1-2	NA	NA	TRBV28	TGTGCCAGCAGTTCAGTGGGGGAGGGTGACTATGGCTACACCTTC	CASSSVGEGDYGYTF
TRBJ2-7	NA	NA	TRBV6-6	TGTGCCAGCGGCCTGTTTAGAGAGCGCGGCTTCGAGCAGTACTTC	CASGLFRERGFEQYF
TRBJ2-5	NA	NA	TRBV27	TGTGCCAGCAGTTTATCAGGTGGAATGGGGGAGACCCAGTACTTC	CASSLSGGMGETQYF
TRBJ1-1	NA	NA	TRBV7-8	TGTGCCAGCAGCTTATCCGCCGCTAGGACAGTGAACACTGAAGCTTTCTTT	CASSLSAARTVNTEAFF
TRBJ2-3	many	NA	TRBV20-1	TGCAGTGCTAGTTCGGCTAGCACAGATACGCAGTATTTT	CSASSASTDTQYF
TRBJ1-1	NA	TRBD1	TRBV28	TGTGCCAGCAGTTCCGGGGACAGACACACTGAAGCTTTCTTT	CASSSGDRHTEAFF
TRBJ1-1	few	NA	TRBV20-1	TGCAGTGCTCACAGGGACATGAACACTGAAGCTTTCTTT	CSAHRDMNTEAFF
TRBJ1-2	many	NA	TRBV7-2	TGTGCCAGCAGCTCGGACGGTCTTGTCTATGGCTACACCTTC	CASSSDGLVYGYTF
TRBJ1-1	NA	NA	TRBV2	TGTGCCAGCGAAGGGGTTGGTACTGAAGCTTTCTTT	CASEGVGTEAFF
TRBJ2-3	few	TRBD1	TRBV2	TGTGCCAGCGTCACTTTCGGGACAGGCACAGATACGCAGTATTTT	CASVTFGTGTDTQYF
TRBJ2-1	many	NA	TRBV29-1	TGCAGCGTTGAGCCTTCTAGTGGGTACAATGAGCAGTTCTTC	CSVEPSSGYNEQFF